This T cell receptor (beta chain) was profiled in a study of T cells in Graves' hyperthyroidism and ophthalmopathy. Study in general: Peripheral blood was acquired at first diagnosis, ahead of any therapy whatsoever. Points from the study as a whole: Clonotypes that were expanded in thyroid above 0.001 mostly appeared in blood too.

Patients were aged 18 to 65, had disease duration under 2 months, and had newly diagnosed hyperthyroidism. Lactation, pregnancy, other autoimmune disease or uncontrolled infection led to exclusion of patients. Details on this clonotype: Its antigen is as yet unknown.

Germline V CDR1 and CDR2: LGHNA, YNFKEQ. CDR3 length: 16 amino acids. Deletions cut 0 bases from V and 4 bases from J, with 14 bases between. TCR beta CDR3 sequences were amplified from RNA transcripts. A set of HTBI primers served as the primers for a first-round RT-PCR of the TCR CDR3. TCRdb re-derived calls from the multiplex PCR reads in MiXCR, one entry per CDR3 protein. The repertoire consists of approximately 700,000 distinct CDR3 sequences, with around 15% occurring once and the leading ten covering under 10%. V is TRBV4-2 and J is TRBJ2-3; possible D gene TRBD1, 5 bases. Input material: blood. This receptor was identified in a man in his late teens or twenties with Graves' hyperthyroidism. The CDR3, as DNA: TGTGCCAGCAGCCAAGATTTAGCAGGGTACGCAGATACGCAGTATTTT. Its translation: CASSQDLAGYADTQYF.